Listed here is a single TCR beta chain. Different DNA sequences within this sample yield the same CDR3. The sample comes from a study of shared clonotypes between healthy human individuals. Only in-frame clones appear in the TCRdb table, and some are missing; sequencing was by immunoSEQ multiplex PCR. The sample lists roughly 2.6 million clones, over 85% occurring once. CDR3 length: 15 residues. From germline, CDR1 is SGHNT and CDR2 YENEEA. V was clipped by 1 base and J by 0 bases; unmatched bases: 0. The study drew its donors from healthy HIV-negative adults without recent acute infections or vaccinations. Donors comprised only Caucasian adults living in Nashville, Tennessee.

The sequence came from a man between 18 and 35 years old in good health. The sequenced material came from naive CD4+ T cells sorted from blood. As to subset: CD45RA+ positively selected. The genes are TRBV11-3 and TRBJ2-1, with 7 bases lining up with TRBD2. The chain's CDR3 is CASSLGGSSYNEQFF. CDR3 in DNA: TGTGCCAGCAGCTTAGGCGGGAGCTCCTACAATGAGCAGTTCTTC.